This TCR beta chain emerged from a study of tissue T cells after allogeneic stem cell transplantation. Whole-study results and caveats: TCR repertoires tracked anatomic similarity, regardless of disease or transplant status.

Details on this clone: Its target is not known. Mouse names are used for the genes. The CDR3 end is not reached by the read, which stops 1 residue before it; the germline J gene fills it in.

The method was immunoSEQ multiplex PCR; TCRdb's version includes in-frame clones alone and lacks a portion of them. This sample carries around 6,500 clones, 45% to 55% of them seen once, and the ten largest clones take less than 9.5%. Specified time point: mouse harvest day 7 after allogeneic transplant. Tail vein injection delivered 10^7 T-cell-depleted bone marrow cells and 10^6 splenic CD5+ T cells. This mouse GVHD model was MHC-mismatched B6 to BALB/c, profiled day 7 or 14. The CDR3 is made up of 15 amino acids. V was clipped by 4 bases and J by 3 bases; unmatched bases: 2. Per the germline V gene, CDR1 is LGHNA and CDR2 is YNLKQL (reference sequence).

The TCR comes from a female BALB/c mouse given C57BL/6 T cells with graft-versus-host disease after an allogeneic hematopoietic cell transplant. The rearrangement links TRBV5 to TRBJ2-1; TRBD2 agrees at 11 bases. Sequences were obtained from gut tissue. Incomplete CDR3 DNA: TGTGCCAGCAGCCGGGACTGGGGGAGCTATGCTGAGCAGTTC. Its protein product is CASSRDWGSYAEQF. The whole CDR3 is CASSRDWGSYAEQFF.